This T cell receptor beta chain was captured in a study of blood T cells in healthy people across ages. Across the study: Capture by template switching was about one barcoded beta molecule per two T cells. Broader study findings: Older age went with lower TCR beta diversity per million T cells, in a roughly linear way.

Together with a sample-barcoded 5' primer, a J-beta primer mix was included in a second PCR lasting 7 to 11 cycles. TCRdb re-called the 5' RACE reads through MiXCR, storing one row per CDR3 protein. The sample has roughly 2 million distinct CDR3 sequences; 49% are singletons. Russia was home to the donors, healthy Caucasian individuals aged roughly 6 to 90. Extractions gave at least 5.5 micrograms of total RNA per sample. Per the germline V gene, CDR1 is KGHSH and CDR2 is LQKENI. V shed 5 bases and J 3 bases; nucleotides not matched to a gene: 12. CDR3 length: 17 residues. About this clonotype itself: Its antigen is currently unknown.

Sequenced: blood. The gene calls are TRBV18 and TRBJ1-5, with TRBD1 identical over 8 bases. The sequence was obtained from a woman in her thirties or forties in good health. CDR3: CASSSKPGGDFNQPQHF. The CDR3 nucleotides are TGTGCCAGCTCATCTAAACCAGGGGGCGACTTCAATCAGCCCCAGCATTTT.